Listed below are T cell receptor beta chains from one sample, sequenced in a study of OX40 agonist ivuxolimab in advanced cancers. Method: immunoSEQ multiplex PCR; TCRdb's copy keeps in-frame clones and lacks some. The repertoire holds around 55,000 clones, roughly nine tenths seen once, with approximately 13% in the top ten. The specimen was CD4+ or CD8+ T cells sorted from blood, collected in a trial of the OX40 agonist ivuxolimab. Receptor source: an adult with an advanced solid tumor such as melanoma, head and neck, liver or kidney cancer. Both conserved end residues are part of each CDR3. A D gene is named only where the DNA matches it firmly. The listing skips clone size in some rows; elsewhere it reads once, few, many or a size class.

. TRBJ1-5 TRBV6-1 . TGTGCCAGCAGTGAACCCTCCACATATAGCAATCAGCCCCAGCATTTT CASSEPSTYSNQPQHF
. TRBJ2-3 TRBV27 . TGTGCCAGCAGTCCCAATAGCGTCACAGATACGCAGTATTTT CASSPNSVTDTQYF
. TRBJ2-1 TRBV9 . TGTGCCAGCAGCGTAGCGGGGCGGGATAGGGATGAGCAGTTCTTC CASSVAGRDRDEQFF
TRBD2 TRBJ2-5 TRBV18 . TGTGCCAGCTCACGACTAGCGGGGGACTCCCAAGAGACCCAGTACTTC CASSRLAGDSQETQYF
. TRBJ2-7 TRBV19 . TGTGCCAGTAGTCCGACGTACTTGGCCCCAGAGGTGGGGGAGCAGTACTTC CASSPTYLAPEVGEQYF
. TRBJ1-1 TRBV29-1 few TGCAGCGTTGTCATGAACACTGAAGCTTTCTTT CSVVMNTEAFF
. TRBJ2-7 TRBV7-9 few TGTGCCAGCAGCCCCCGGACACAGCGATCCTACGAGCAGTACTTC CASSPRTQRSYEQYF
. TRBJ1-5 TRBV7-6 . TGTGCCAGCAGCTTACAGAAAAATCAGCCCCAGCATTTT CASSLQKNQPQHF
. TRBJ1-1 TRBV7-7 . TGTGCCAGCAGCTCCCCGCTGGTGGGGTGCACTGAAGCTTTCTTT CASSSPLVGCTEAFF
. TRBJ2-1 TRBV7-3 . TGTGCCAGCAGCTTAATTGGGACGAGCTCCTACAATGAGCAGTTCTTC CASSLIGTSSYNEQFF
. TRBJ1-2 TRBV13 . TGTGCCAGCACGGAAAATCCTAACTATGGCTACACCTTC CASTENPNYGYTF
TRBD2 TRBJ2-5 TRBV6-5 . TGTGCCAGCAGTTACGTGGGAGGGCTACAAGAGACCCAGTACTTC CASSYVGGLQETQYF
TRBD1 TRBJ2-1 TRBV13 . TGTGCCAGCAGCTTAGGGGACAGGGTACGACGTGAGCAGTTCTTC CASSLGDRVRREQFF
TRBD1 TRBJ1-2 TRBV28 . TGTGCCAGCAGTTTATTGGGGACAGGGATCTATGGCTACACCTTC CASSLLGTGIYGYTF
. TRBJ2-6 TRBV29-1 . TGCAGCGTCCGACTACCCAATAACTCTGGGGCCAACGTCCTGACTTTC CSVRLPNNSGANVLTF
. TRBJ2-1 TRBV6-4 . TGTGCCAGCAGCCGACCTACTTTAGCCGCCAGGTCCTACAATGAGCAGTTCTTC CASSRPTLAARSYNEQFF
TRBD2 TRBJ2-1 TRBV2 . TGTGCCAGCAGTGAAGCGACGGGACTAGCGGGTAATGAGCAGTTCTTC CASSEATGLAGNEQFF
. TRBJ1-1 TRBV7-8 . TGTGCCAGCAGCCCGCGGAGGAACACTGAAGCTTTCTTT CASSPRRNTEAFF
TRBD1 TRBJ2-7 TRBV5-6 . TGTGCCAGCAGCTGGTCGGACAGGGGGCCCATCGAGCAGTACTTC CASSWSDRGPIEQYF
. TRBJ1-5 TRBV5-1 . TGCGCCAGCAGGCGACACCCCAGGGAGATGGGCAATCAGCCCCAGCATTTT CASRRHPREMGNQPQHF
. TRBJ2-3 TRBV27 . TGTGCCAGCACCGAGACTCGAACAGATACGCAGTATTTT CASTETRTDTQYF
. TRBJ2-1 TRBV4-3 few TGCGCCAGCAGCCAATGGGCCTCCCGGGCCCTCGATGAGCAGTTCTTC CASSQWASRALDEQFF
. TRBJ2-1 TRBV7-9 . TGTGCCAGCACCGGAACGGCGCGGAACAATGAGCAGTTCTTC CASTGTARNNEQFF
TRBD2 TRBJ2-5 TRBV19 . TGTGCCAGTAGTATAGATCTAAGCGGGAGGGGGCCCCAGTACTTC CASSIDLSGRGPQYF
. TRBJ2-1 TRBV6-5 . TGTGCCAGCAGTTACTCGACTTCGGGGGATGAGCAGTTCTTC CASSYSTSGDEQFF
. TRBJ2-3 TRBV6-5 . TGTGCCAGCAGTCGCTTCGGGACCCCCACAGATACGCAGTATTTT CASSRFGTPTDTQYF
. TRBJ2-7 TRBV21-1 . TGTGCCAGCAGCAAATACAAAGAGCAGTACTTC CASSKYKEQYF
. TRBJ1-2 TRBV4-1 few TGCGCCAGCACCGACGGATTGATGGGCGTAGGCTACACCTTC CASTDGLMGVGYTF
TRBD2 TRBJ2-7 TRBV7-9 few TGTGCCAGCATGCCGGGACTAGCGGGAGAGAGCTCCTACGAGCAGTACTTC CASMPGLAGESSYEQYF
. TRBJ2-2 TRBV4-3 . TGCGCCAGCAGCCTGAGTCAGCGTAGCGGTGCCGGGGAGCTGTTTTTT CASSLSQRSGAGELFF
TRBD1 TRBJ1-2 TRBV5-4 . TGTGCCAGCAGCTTGGATGGAGGGGGCGACTATGGCTACACCTTC CASSLDGGGDYGYTF
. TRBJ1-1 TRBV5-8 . TGTGCCAGCAGCCTCCCCCGGGCAACGAAGATGAACACTGAAGCTTTCTTT CASSLPRATKMNTEAFF
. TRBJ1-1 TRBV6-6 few TGTGCCAGCAGTTTTCACCGGACAGACACTGAAGCTTTCTTT CASSFHRTDTEAFF
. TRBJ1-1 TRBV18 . TGTGCCAGCTCACCAGTCCCGGGGGCGACTGAAGCTTTCTTT CASSPVPGATEAFF
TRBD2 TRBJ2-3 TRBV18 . TGTGCCAGCTCAGCTAGCGGGAGTTCGGATACGCAGTATTTT CASSASGSSDTQYF
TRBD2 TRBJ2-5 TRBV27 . TGTGCCAGCAGTTTAAGTCTAGCGGGAGGGCTAGGCGAGACCCAGTACTTC CASSLSLAGGLGETQYF
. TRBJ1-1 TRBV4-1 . TGCGCCAGCAGCCAAGATGGCAGCCGTACTGAAGCTTTCTTT CASSQDGSRTEAFF
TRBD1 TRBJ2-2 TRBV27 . TGTGCCAGCAGTTTATCGGGACAGGGGAACACCGGGGAGCTGTTTTTT CASSLSGQGNTGELFF
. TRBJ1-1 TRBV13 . TGTGCCAGCAGCTTATTAGCTGGGAACACTGAAGCTTTCTTT CASSLLAGNTEAFF
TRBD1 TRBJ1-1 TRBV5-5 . TGTGCCAGCAGCGAAATGGACAGGGGAATTTCAGACACTGAAGCTTTCTTT CASSEMDRGISDTEAFF
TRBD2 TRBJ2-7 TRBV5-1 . TGCGCCAGCAGCCTCTCCCCAGCGGGGAACTACGAGCAGTACTTC CASSLSPAGNYEQYF
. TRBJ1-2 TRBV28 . TGTGCCAGCAGTCTACTCTTGGCCGGGGGGGAAGATGGCTACACCTTC CASSLLLAGGEDGYTF
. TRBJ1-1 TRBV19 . TGTGCCAGTAGTTCTGAAGGGTACACTGAAGCTTTCTTT CASSSEGYTEAFF
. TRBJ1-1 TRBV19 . TGTGCCAGTATCATGGGCACTGAAGCTTTCTTT CASIMGTEAFF
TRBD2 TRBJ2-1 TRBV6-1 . TGTGCCAGCAGTGAAACCAGCGGGACGTACAATGAGCAGTTCTTC CASSETSGTYNEQFF
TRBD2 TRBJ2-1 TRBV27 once TGTGCCAGCAGTTTGGCTAGCGGGCCCAGCTCCTACAATGAGCAGTTCTTC CASSLASGPSSYNEQFF
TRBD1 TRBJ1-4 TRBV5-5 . TGTGCCAGCAGCTTGGACAGGGGGAGGGTAGAAAAACTGTTTTTT CASSLDRGRVEKLFF
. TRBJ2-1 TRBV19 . TGTGCCAGTAGTGTATCCGGGACCGAGATCTACAATGAGCAGTTCTTC CASSVSGTEIYNEQFF
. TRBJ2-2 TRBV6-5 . TGTGCCACTGGAGGACTTTCTAACACCGGGGAGCTGTTTTTT CATGGLSNTGELFF
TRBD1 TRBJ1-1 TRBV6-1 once TGTGCCAGCAGTGACCGGACAGGGGGCGCGGGTGAAGCTTTCTTT CASSDRTGGAGEAFF
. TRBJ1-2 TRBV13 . TGTGCCAGCAGCTCCCATCCGGACGGACTGGGAGGCTACACCTTC CASSSHPDGLGGYTF
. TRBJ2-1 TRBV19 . TGTGCCAGTAGTATAGCCTACTTCAATGAGCAGTTCTTC CASSIAYFNEQFF
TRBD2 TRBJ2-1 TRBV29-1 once TGCAGCGTTGGGACTAGCGGGAGGGCATCCTACAATGAGCAGTTCTTC CSVGTSGRASYNEQFF